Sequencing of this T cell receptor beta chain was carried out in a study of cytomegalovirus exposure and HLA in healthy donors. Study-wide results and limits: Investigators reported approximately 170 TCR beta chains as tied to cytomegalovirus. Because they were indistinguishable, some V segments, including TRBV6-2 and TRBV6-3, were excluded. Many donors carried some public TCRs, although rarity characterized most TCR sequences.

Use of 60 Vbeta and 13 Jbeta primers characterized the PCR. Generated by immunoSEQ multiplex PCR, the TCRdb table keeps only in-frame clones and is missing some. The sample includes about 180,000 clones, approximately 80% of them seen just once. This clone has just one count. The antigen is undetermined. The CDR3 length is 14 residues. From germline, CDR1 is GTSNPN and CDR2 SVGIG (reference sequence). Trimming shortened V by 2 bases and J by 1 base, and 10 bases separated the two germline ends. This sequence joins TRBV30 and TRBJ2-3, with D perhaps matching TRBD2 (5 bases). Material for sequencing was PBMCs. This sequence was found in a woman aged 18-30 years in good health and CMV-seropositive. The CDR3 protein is CAWSTGLGTDTQYF. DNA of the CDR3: TGTGCCTGGAGTACGGGGTTGGGCACAGATACGCAGTATTTT.